The 15 T cell receptor beta chains in this list originate from one sample, sequenced in a study of blood T cell repertoires in COVID-19. The assay was immunoSEQ multiplex PCR, and TCRdb's table has in-frame clones only and misses some. This table has around 90,000 clones, 80% to 90% appearing once. Material: peripheral blood. The receptors stem from a human donor in a cohort sampled during active COVID-19.

V and J are TRBV6-6 and TRBJ2-7; 12 bases fit TRBD2. The CDR3 spans 15 residues. Per germline, CDR1 MNHNY and CDR2 SVGAGI (reference sequence). Trimming took 7 bases from V and 7 from J; bases not matched to a gene: 11. In DNA form, the CDR3 reads TGTGCCAGCAAACTAGCGGGGGGCCTCTCCGTGGAGCAGTACTTC. It codes for CASKLAGGLSVEQYF.

The genes are TRBV7-2 and TRBJ2-1; the D gene is possibly TRBD1 (6 bases). V lost 5 bases to trimming and J lost 3 bases, with 11 bases between them. Germline V lookup: CDR1 SGHTA, CDR2 FQGNSA. This CDR3 spans 14 amino acids. The CDR3 region is CASSILQGYNEQFF. The CDR3 nucleotides are TGTGCCAGCAGCATACTACAGGGCTACAATGAGCAGTTCTTC.

CDR3 nucleotides: TGTGCCAGCAGGCCGGGACAGGGATTGCGTGGCTACACCTTC. Protein sequence: CASRPGQGLRGYTF. This chain connects TRBV28 to TRBJ1-2, with 9 bases aligning to TRBD1. Trimming removed 6 bases from V and 7 bases from J; junction bases left unmatched: 9. The CDR3 runs 14 residues. The germline CDR1 and CDR2 sequences are MDHEN and SYDVKM.

This clone was seen a handful of times. This sequence joins TRBV30 and TRBJ2-1; the D gene is possibly TRBD2 (6 bases). Trimming stripped 2 bases from V and 6 bases from J, with 14 bases between. Germline V gene sequence: CDR1 GTSNPN, CDR2 SVGIG (reference sequence). This CDR3 is built from 14 residues. The CDR3 region has the DNA TGTGCCTGGAGTCCCATGGGGACTTCCAATGAGCAGTTCTTC. Protein: CAWSPMGTSNEQFF.

This clone was found a few times. V is TRBV21-1 and J is TRBJ2-5; the DNA was not compared with TRBD2, the D call given in the table. TRBV21-1 is a pseudogene segment. The CDR3 runs to 14 residues. The CDR3 region has the DNA TGTGCCAGCAGCAAATGGGGGGGGCCAGAGACCCAGTACTTC. Translating gives CASSKWGGPETQYF.

The chain employs TRBV7-2 and TRBJ1-4; 8 positions agree with TRBD1. The germline gives CDR1 SGHTA, CDR2 FQGNSA. Trimming took 3 bases from V and 7 from J; bases not matched to a gene: 7. This CDR3 comprises 15 residues. The CDR3: CASSFQGANSEKLFF. CDR3 DNA: TGTGCCAGCAGCTTTCAGGGGGCGAATTCTGAAAAACTGTTTTTT.

The chain employs TRBV6-4 and TRBJ2-3, with D perhaps TRBD2 (5 bases). V lost 6 bases and J 3 bases, leaving 10 bases between the germline ends. The CDR3 covers 13 residues. Germline CDR1 reads MRHNA; CDR2 reads SNTAGT. The CDR3 sequence: CASSRGATDTQYF. CDR3 nucleotide sequence: TGTGCCAGCAGCCGGGGAGCGACAGATACGCAGTATTTT.

The chain has TRBV6-5 and TRBJ2-7; 8 bases match TRBD1. Germline loops: CDR1 MNHEY, CDR2 SVGAGI. CDR3 size: 15 residues. V was clipped by 0 bases and J by 3 bases; unmatched bases: 4. The CDR3 sequence is CASSYSLGQVYEQYF. The CDR3, as DNA: TGTGCCAGCAGTTACTCCTTGGGACAGGTCTACGAGCAGTACTTC.

The rearrangement links TRBV9 to TRBJ2-2; 7 nucleotides match TRBD1. Germline CDR1 SGDLS, CDR2 YYNGEE. The CDR3 is 15 residues long. The V and J ends lost 4 bases and 4 bases, in that order; junction bases with no gene match: 7. The CDR3: CASSPGQAGTGELFF. The CDR3 DNA follows: TGTGCCAGCAGCCCAGGACAGGCCGGCACCGGGGAGCTGTTTTTT.

This sequence joins TRBV10-3 and TRBJ1-6; 7 bases are shared with TRBD1. Germline V lookup: CDR1 ENHRY, CDR2 SYGVKD. CDR3 length equals 15 residues. Germline trimming cut 3 bases from V and 10 bases from J; bases unmatched to any gene: 9. The CDR3 loop reads CAISEGGGQRSPLHF. Here the CDR3 DNA reads TGTGCCATCAGTGAAGGAGGGGGCCAGAGATCACCCCTCCACTTT.

The chain recombines TRBV5-1 with TRBJ1-3; 8 bases are shared with TRBD1. The length of the CDR3 is 17 residues. V lost 4 bases and J lost 4; bases outside the gene matches: 13. Germline-derived CDR1 and CDR2 are SGHRS and YFSETQ. CDR3 DNA: TGCGCCAGCAGCCCAGAGGGACAGGCGACATGGGGAAACACCATATATTTT. Protein product: CASSPEGQATWGNTIYF.

The CDR3 region is CASSYGGDSPLHF. Here the CDR3 DNA reads TGTGCCAGCAGTTACGGGGGGGATTCACCCCTCCACTTT. The V and J genes are TRBV6-5 and TRBJ1-6; a weak D match, TRBD1 (5 bases). Germline loops: CDR1 MNHEY, CDR2 SVGAGI. V gave up 2 bases and J gave up 8 bases, with 7 bases separating them. This CDR3 region has 13 residues.

The chain carries TRBV24-1 and TRBJ2-1, with 12 bases aligning to TRBD2. The V gene's germline CDR1 is KGHDR and CDR2 SFDVKD. Trimming cost V 3 bases and J 10 bases; bases outside gene matches: 9. The CDR3 loop spans 16 amino acids. The CDR3 DNA follows: TGTGCCACCAGTGATCCGTCTAGCGGGGGGGCCCGGGAGCAGTTCTTC. Translating gives CATSDPSSGGAREQFF.

The chain joins TRBV5-1 to TRBJ1-1; 7 nucleotides agree with TRBD1. After removal of 0 bases from V and 3 bases from J, the junction contained 2 bases not matched to a gene. There are 14 residues in the CDR3. CDR1 SGHRS and CDR2 YFSETQ come from the germline V gene. This CDR3 is CASSLGTGHTEAFF. The CDR3 DNA sequence: TGCGCCAGCAGCTTGGGGACAGGCCACACTGAAGCTTTCTTT.

This clone was found a few times. The gene calls are TRBV18 and TRBJ1-6, with D unclear. This CDR3 comprises 13 residues. Germline values: CDR1 KGHSH, CDR2 LQKENI. V dropped 3 bases and J dropped 8 bases, with 8 bases sitting between them. CDR3 amino acids: CASSPGVDSPLHF. CDR3 DNA: TGTGCCAGCTCACCCGGGGTAGATTCACCCCTCCACTTT.